The TCR beta chain under discussion was sequenced for a study of cytomegalovirus exposure and HLA in healthy donors (dated by TCRdb to 2016 to 2017). Regarding the research as a whole: A later analysis indicated that the roughly 130 validation repertoires were generated on the platform also employed for the approximately 670 repertoires of the first cohort. To predict cytomegalovirus infection status, the study combined high-throughput TCR immunosequencing, statistical association of individual TCRs with disease status, and machine learning. The study was designed to test whether signatures of past pathogen exposure could be identified by cataloging public T cell receptors. A separate validation cohort of 100 to 150 different subjects was used in addition to the approximately 700-subject first cohort. What the authors observed across the whole study: In the study, around 150 TCR beta chains were listed as associated with cytomegalovirus. Subsequent analysis determined that TCRs grouped into clusters in the first cohort also showed a tendency toward co-occurrence across the 120 validation repertoires, and roughly 95% of cluster scores exceeded 0. According to the authors, the approach could potentially be generalized to other disease states and immunological phenotypes. All 120 repertoires were used to score co-occurrence in the validation cohort in a later analysis, because that analysis had no HLA typing for the cohort. Most TCR sequences were seen in very few donors, while some public TCRs were found in many individuals. In vitro tests confirmed that a few of the cytomegalovirus-associated TCR beta chains recognize cytomegalovirus antigens. The classifier was reported to diagnose cytomegalovirus status with high specificity and sensitivity in both the original and validation cohorts.

The receptor library was made with the immunoSEQ multiplex PCR assay. In the source study's methods: A statistical classification framework was developed to diagnose cytomegalovirus status using the catalog of TCR beta chain sequences. TCRdb took over this immuneACCESS table, retaining in-frame rearrangements with V and J assigned. Such tables are incomplete; in checked studies, under half of the missing clones stem from an unresolved V gene, and the remainder is unexplained. D and trimming come from the DNA, and the V and J calls and clone size come from that table. In this sample the table shows 90,000 to 100,000 clones, about 94% of which occur a single time. About 1.1% of the sample is held by the ten biggest clonotypes. Reading from cysteine to phenylalanine, the CDR3 counts 13 amino acids. Only the CDR3 part of the read is kept: 39 bases, read in frame from the first base. Ends trimmed: V by 3 bases, J by 5 bases; bases unmatched to a gene: 3. CDR1 and CDR2 were assigned from the germline V gene as SGHDT and YYEEEE.

Separate from the roughly 630-subject first cohort, the validation cohort of about 110 subjects was the group to which the donors belonged. Points on this clone: Its antigen specificity is not known. Per-base qualities were not stored, and no clone one base away is much larger.

This TCR was sampled from a woman younger than 45 in good health and CMV-seropositive. The V and J genes are TRBV5-6 and TRBJ1-1, and TRBD1 matches 8 of the central bases. Sequenced material: PBMCs. The DNA reads as follows: TGTGCCAGCAGCTGGGGGGACAGGACTGAAGCTTTCTTT. Its protein is CASSWGDRTEAFF. With the portions outside the CDR3 filled from the reference TRBV5-6 and TRBJ1-1 genes, the complete variable region becomes DAGVTQSPTHLIKTRGQQVTLRCSPKSGHDTVSWYQQALGQGPQFIFQYYEEEERQRGNFPDRFSGHQFPNYSSELNVNALLLGDSALYLCASSWGDRTEAFFGQGTRLTVV.